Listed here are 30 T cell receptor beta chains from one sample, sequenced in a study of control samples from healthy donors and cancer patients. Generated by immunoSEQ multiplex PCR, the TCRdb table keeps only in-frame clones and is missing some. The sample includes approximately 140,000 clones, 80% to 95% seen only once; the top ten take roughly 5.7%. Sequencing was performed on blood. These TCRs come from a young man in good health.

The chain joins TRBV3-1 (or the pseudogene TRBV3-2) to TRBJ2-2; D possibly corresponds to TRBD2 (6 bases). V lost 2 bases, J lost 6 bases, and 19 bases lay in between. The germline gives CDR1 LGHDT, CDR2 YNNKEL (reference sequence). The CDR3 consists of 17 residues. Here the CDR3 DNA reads TGTGCCAGCAGCCAAAGCCTCTCTAGCTGGGGGGCCGGGGAGCTGTTTTTT. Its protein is CASSQSLSSWGAGELFF.

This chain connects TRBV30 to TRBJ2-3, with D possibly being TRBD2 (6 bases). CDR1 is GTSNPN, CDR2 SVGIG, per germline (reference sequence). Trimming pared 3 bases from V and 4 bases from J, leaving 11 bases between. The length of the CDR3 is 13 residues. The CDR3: CAWSRGSPDTQYF. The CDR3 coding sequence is TGTGCCTGGAGCCGGGGGAGCCCAGATACGCAGTATTTT.

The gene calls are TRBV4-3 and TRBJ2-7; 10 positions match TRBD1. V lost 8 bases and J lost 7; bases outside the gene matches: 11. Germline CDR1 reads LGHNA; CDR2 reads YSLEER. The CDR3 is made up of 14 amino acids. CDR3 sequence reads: CASAPGQGMGEQYF. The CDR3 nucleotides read TGCGCCAGCGCCCCGGGACAGGGGATGGGGGAGCAGTACTTC.

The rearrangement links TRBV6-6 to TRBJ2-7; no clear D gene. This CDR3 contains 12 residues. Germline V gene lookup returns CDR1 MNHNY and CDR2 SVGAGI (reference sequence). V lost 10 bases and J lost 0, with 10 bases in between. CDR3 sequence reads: CAIRLPSYEQYF. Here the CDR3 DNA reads TGTGCCATTCGGCTCCCCTCCTACGAGCAGTACTTC.

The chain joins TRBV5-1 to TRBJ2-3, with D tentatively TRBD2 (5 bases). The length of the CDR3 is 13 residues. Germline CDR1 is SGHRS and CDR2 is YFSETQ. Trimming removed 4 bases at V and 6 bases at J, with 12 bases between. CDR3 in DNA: TGCGCCAGCAGCACGCCCCGCGGGGATACGCAGTATTTT. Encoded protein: CASSTPRGDTQYF.

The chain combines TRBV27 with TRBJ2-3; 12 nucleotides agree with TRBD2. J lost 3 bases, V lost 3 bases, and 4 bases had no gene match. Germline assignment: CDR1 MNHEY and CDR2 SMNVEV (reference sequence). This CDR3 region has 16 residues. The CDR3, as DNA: TGTGCCAGCAGTTTTCTAGCGGGGGGGCTGACAGATACGCAGTATTTT. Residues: CASSFLAGGLTDTQYF.

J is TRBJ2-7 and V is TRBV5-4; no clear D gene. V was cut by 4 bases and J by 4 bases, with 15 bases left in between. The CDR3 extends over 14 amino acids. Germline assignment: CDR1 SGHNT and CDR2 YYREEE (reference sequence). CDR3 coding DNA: TGTGCCAGCAGCCCTGGGTTTGGTTCTTACGAGCAGTACTTC. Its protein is CASSPGFGSYEQYF.

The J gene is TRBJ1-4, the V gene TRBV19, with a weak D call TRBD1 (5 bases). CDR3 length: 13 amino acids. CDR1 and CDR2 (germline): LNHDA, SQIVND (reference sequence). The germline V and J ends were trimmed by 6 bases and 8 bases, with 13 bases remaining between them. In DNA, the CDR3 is TGTGCCAGTAGGATTCAGGGTAGAGAAAAACTGTTTTTT. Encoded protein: CASRIQGREKLFF. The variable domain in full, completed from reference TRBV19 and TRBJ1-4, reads DGGITQSPKYLFRKEGQNVTLSCEQNLNHDAMYWYRQDPGQGLRLIYYSQIVNDFQKGDIAEGYSVSREKKESFPLTVTSAQKNPTAFYLCASRIQGREKLFFGSGTQLSVL.

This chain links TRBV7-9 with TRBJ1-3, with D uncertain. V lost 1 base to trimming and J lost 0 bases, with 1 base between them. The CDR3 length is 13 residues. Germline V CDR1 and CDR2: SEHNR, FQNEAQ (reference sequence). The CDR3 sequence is CASSLVSGNTIYF. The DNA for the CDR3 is TGTGCCAGCAGCTTAGTCTCTGGAAACACCATATATTTT.

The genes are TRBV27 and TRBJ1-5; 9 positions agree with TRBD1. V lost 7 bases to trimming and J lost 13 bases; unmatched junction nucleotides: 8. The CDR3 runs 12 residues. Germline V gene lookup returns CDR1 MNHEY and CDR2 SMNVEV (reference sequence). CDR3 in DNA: TGTGCCAGCACTACAGGGGGCTTGCCTCAGCATTTT. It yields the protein CASTTGGLPQHF.

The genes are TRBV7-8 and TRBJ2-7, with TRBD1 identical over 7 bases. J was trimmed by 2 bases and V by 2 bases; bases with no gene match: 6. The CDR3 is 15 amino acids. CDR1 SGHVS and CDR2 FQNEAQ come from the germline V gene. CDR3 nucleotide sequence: TGTGCCAGCAGCTTATCACAGGGGCCCGCCTACGAGCAGTACTTC. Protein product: CASSLSQGPAYEQYF.

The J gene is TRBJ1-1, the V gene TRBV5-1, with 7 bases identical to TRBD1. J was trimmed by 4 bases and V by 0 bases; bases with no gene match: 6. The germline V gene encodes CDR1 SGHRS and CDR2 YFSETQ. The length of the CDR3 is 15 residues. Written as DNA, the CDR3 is TGCGCCAGCAGCTTGGCCCTCAGGGACAGCACTGAAGCTTTCTTT. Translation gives CASSLALRDSTEAFF.

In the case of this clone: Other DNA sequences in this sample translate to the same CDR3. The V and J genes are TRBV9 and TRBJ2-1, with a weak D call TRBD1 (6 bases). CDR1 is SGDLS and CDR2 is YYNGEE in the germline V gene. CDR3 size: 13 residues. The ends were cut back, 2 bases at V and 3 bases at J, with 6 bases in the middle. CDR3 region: CASSVDSYNEQFF. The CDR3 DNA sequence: TGTGCCAGCAGCGTGGACAGCTACAATGAGCAGTTCTTC.

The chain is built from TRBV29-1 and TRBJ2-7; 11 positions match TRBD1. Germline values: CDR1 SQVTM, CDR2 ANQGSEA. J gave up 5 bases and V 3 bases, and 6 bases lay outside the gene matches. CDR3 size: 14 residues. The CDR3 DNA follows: TGCAGCGTTGAGAAGGACAGGGGGCTTGACGAGCAGTACTTC. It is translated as CSVEKDRGLDEQYF.

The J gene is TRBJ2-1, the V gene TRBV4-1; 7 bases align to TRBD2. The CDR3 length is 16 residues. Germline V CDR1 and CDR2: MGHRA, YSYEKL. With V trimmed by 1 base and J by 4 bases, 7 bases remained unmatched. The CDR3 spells CASSQGRASGYNEQFF. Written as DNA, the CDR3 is TGCGCCAGCAGCCAAGGGAGGGCTAGCGGTTACAATGAGCAGTTCTTC.

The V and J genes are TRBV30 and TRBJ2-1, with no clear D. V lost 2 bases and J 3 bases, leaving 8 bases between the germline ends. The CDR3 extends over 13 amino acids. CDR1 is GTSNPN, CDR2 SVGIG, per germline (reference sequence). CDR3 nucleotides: TGTGCCTGGAGTCAGGACCGCTACAATGAGCAGTTCTTC. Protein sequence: CAWSQDRYNEQFF.

The CDR3 coding sequence is TGTGCCAGCAGTCCCTTTGGGTCAAGCACAGATACGCAGTATTTT. Translation gives CASSPFGSSTDTQYF. The rearrangement links TRBV6-5 to TRBJ2-3; D is ambiguous. V was shortened by 5 bases and J by 0 bases, with 12 bases between the two germline ends. Germline values: CDR1 MNHEY, CDR2 SVGAGI. This CDR3 is built from 15 residues.

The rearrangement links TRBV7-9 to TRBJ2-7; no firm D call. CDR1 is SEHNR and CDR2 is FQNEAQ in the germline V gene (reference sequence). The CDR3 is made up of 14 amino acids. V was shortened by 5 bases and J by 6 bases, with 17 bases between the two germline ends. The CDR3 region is CASSPLTSRSEQYF. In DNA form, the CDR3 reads TGTGCCAGCAGCCCCCTTACTTCCAGGTCCGAGCAGTACTTC.

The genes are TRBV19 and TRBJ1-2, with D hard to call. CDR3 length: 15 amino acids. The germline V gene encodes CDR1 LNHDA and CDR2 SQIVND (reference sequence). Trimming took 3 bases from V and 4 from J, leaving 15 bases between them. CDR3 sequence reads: CASSIRAEGIYGYTF. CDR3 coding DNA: TGTGCCAGTAGTATCCGGGCCGAGGGCATCTATGGCTACACCTTC.

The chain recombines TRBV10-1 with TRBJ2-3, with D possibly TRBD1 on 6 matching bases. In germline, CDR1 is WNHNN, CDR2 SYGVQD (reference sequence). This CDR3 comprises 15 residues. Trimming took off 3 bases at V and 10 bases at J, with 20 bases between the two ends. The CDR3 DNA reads TGCGCCAGCAGTGAAGGTGACTCCCGCACAGGGCCGCAGTATTTT. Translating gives CASSEGDSRTGPQYF.

The CDR3 spells CASSPGLVGNTEAFF. The CDR3 DNA reads TGCGCCAGCAGCCCGGGACTTGTCGGGAACACTGAAGCTTTCTTT. The chain couples TRBV5-1 to TRBJ1-1; D may be TRBD1 (5 bases). CDR1 SGHRS and CDR2 YFSETQ come from the germline V gene. The V end was cut by 4 bases, the J end by 1 base, with 14 bases between. This CDR3 comprises 15 residues.

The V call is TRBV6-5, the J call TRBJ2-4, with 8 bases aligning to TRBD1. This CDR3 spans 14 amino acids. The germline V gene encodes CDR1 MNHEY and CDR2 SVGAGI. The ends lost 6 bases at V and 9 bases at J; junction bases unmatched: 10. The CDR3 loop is CASRAGGALSIQYF. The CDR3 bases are TGTGCCAGCAGGGCAGGGGGCGCGTTAAGCATTCAGTACTTC.

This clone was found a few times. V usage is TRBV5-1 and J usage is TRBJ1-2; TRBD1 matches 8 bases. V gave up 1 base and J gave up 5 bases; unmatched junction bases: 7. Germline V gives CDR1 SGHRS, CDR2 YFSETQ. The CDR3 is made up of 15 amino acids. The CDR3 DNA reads TGCGCCAGCAGCTTGTCCGGACAGGGACAATATGGCTACACCTTC. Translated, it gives CASSLSGQGQYGYTF.

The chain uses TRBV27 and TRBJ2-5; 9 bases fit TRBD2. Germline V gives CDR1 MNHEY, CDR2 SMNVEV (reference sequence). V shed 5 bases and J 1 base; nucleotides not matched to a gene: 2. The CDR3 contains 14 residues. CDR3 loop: CASSLAGTQETQYF. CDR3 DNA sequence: TGTGCCAGCAGTCTAGCGGGGACCCAAGAGACCCAGTACTTC.

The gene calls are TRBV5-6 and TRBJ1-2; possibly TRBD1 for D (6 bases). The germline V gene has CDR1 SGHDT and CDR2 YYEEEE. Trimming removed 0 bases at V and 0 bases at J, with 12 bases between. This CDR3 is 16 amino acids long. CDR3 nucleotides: TGTGCCAGCAGCTTGGAGGACAGAGGGACTAACTATGGCTACACCTTC. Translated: CASSLEDRGTNYGYTF.

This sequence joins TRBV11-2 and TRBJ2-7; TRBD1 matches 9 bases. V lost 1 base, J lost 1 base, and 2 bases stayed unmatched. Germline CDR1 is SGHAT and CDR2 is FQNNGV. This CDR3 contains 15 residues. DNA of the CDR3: TGTGCCAGCAGCTTAGGGGGACAGGGTTCCTACGAGCAGTACTTC. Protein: CASSLGGQGSYEQYF.

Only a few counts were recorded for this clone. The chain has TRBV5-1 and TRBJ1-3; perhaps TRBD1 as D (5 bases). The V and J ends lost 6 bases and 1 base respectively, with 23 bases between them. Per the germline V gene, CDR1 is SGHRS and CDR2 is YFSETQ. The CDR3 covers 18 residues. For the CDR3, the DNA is TGCGCCAGCATGTCCCGGGGCAGGGAGGGATTATCTGGAAACACCATATATTTT. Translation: CASMSRGREGLSGNTIYF.

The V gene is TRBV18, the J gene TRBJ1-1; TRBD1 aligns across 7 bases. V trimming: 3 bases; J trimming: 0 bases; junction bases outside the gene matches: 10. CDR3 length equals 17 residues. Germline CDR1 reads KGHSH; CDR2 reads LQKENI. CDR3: CASSPSWAGGVNTEAFF. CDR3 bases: TGTGCCAGCTCACCGAGCTGGGCAGGGGGGGTGAACACTGAAGCTTTCTTT.

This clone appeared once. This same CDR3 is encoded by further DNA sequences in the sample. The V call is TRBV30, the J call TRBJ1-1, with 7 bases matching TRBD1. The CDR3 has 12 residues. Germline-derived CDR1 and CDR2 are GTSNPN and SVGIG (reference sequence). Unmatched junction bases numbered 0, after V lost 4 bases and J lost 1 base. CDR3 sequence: CAWNRGNTEAFF. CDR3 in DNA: TGTGCCTGGAACAGGGGGAACACTGAAGCTTTCTTT.

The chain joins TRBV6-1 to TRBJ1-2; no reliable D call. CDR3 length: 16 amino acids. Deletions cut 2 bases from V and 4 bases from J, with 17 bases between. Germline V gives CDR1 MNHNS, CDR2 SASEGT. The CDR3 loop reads CASSEFVSGGRYGYTF. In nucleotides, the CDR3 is TGTGCCAGCAGTGAATTTGTGTCAGGAGGACGCTATGGCTACACCTTC.